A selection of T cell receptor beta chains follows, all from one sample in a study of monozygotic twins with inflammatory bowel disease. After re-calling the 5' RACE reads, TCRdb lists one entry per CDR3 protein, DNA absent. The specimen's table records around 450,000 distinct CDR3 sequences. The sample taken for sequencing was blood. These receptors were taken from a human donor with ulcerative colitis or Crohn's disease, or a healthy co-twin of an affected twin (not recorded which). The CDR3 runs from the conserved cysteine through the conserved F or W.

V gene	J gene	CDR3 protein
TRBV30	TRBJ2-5	CAWSVSTGTRVETQYF
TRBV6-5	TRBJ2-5	CASSLALAETQYF
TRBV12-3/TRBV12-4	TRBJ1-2	CASSLAGGRTGYTF
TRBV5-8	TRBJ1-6	CASSKGQGRSYNSPLHF
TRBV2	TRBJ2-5	CASSAGGAIKTQYF
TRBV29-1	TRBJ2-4	CSAWGQKNIQYF
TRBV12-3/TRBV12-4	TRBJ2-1	CASTRAGPTLGEQFF
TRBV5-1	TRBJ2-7	CASSPEQDYEQYF
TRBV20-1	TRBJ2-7	CSAESRRGSYEQYF
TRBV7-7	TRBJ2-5	CASSQNGETQYF
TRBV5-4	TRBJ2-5	CASTLRGGQETQYF
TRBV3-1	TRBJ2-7	CASSQGGVEQYF
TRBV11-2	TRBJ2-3	CASSFEGSDFTDTQYF
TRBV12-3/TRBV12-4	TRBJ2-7	CASSSGLLAYEQYF
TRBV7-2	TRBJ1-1	CASGKNTEAFF
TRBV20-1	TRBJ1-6	CSASSGTYNSPLHF
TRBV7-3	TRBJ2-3	CASSLISSGYGDTQYF
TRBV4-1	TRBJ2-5	CASSQGLREETQYF
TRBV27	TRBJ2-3	CASSLSLNGADTQYF
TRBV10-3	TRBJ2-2	CATRTGGNTGELFF
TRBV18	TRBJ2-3	CASSLKGDTQYF
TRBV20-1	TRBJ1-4	CSAIRDAGEKLFF
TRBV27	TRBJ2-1	CATHPSGMYYNEQFF
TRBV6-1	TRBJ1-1	CASSRGQSNTEAFF
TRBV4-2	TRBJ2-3	CASSQESRARTDTQYF
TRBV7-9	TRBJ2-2	CASSFSSGRATGELFF
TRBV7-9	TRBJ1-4	CASSLVQGGEKLFF
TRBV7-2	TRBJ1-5	CASSLAPTVNQPQHF
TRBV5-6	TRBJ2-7	CASSLKGRVQYF
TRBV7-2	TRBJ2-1	CASSYGTSRNEQFF
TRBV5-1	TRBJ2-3	CASSATVSTDTQYF
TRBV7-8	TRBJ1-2	CASSLGGARSYGYTF
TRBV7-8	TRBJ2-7	CASSVIAGVAEQYF
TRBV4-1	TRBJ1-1	CGSSQADRVNTEAFF
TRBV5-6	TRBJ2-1	CASSMGSSGGAYNEQFF
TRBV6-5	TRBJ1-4	CASSYGDPGGEKLFF
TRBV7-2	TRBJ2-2	CASSLLTGAPELFF
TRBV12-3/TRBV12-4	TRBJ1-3	CASSLRISSGNTIYF
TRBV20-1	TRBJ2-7	CSASLANSYEQYF
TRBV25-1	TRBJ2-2	CASSARDTGELFF
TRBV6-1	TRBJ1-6	CASSPDRGVFSPLHF
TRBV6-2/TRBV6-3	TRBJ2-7	CASSYTTYEQYF
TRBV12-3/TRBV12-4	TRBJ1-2	CASSPDRFYGYTF
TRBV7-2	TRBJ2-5	CASSLHRGTPTETQYF
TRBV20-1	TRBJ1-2	CSAPLQGWDANYGYTF
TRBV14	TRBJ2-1	CASSIGRDRGYGEQFF